These 13 T cell receptor beta chains originate from one sample sequenced in a study of identical twins' blood T cells. Using its own MiXCR run on the 5' RACE reads, TCRdb lists one record per CDR3 protein. The table shows a few hundred thousand distinct CDR3 sequences, with over 25% occurring only once. Sequences were obtained from PBMCs. All receptors derive from a woman aged 18 to 50 in good health.

This sequence joins TRBV11-2 and TRBJ1-4; unclear D gene. With 3 bases removed from V and 11 bases from J, the gap between germline ends came to 13 bases. The CDR3 is 13 residues long. The germline V gene encodes CDR1 SGHAT and CDR2 FQNNGV. The CDR3 here is CASSLPGGGKLFF. The DNA of the CDR3 is TGTGCCAGCAGCTTGCCGGGAGGTGGGAAACTGTTTTTT.

This clonotype was detected only a few times. The rearrangement joins TRBV18 to TRBJ1-5; D is uncertain. The germline V and J ends were trimmed by 3 bases and 5 bases, with 8 bases remaining between them. This CDR3 is built from 13 residues. The germline V gene encodes CDR1 KGHSH and CDR2 LQKENI. The CDR3 loop is CASSPQRDQPQHF. The CDR3 DNA reads as TGTGCCAGCTCACCGCAGAGGGATCAGCCCCAGCATTTT.

J is TRBJ2-5 and V is TRBV2; the D is unclear. The length of the CDR3 is 13 residues. Deletions cut 9 bases from V and 0 bases from J, with 11 bases between. Per the germline V gene, CDR1 is SNHLY and CDR2 is FYNNEI. For the CDR3, the DNA is TGTGCCAGTAGAGACGGTAACCAAGAGACCCAGTACTTC. This encodes CASRDGNQETQYF.

This clonotype was detected ten times or more. The chain has TRBV12-3 or TRBV12-4 and TRBJ1-1; D gene ambiguous. V lost 0 bases and J lost 3, with 14 bases in between. The CDR3 consists of 16 residues. CDR3 residues: CASSLAYGGMDTEAFF. CDR3 nucleotides: TGTGCCAGCAGTTTAGCGTACGGCGGGATGGACACTGAAGCTTTCTTT.

This clonotype turned up a few times. The genes are TRBV7-7 and TRBJ1-4; TRBD1 might be the D (5 bases). Trimming took 5 bases from V and 0 from J, leaving 13 bases between them. This CDR3 region has 16 residues. Germline CDR1 reads SSHAT; CDR2 reads FNYEAQ (reference sequence). The chain's CDR3 is CASSPGLRATNEKLFF. The CDR3 DNA sequence: TGTGCCAGCAGCCCGGGACTGCGTGCAACTAATGAAAAACTGTTTTTT.

This rearrangement joins TRBV18 to TRBJ1-1, with no clear D. Germline V CDR1 and CDR2: KGHSH, LQKENI. There are 16 residues in the CDR3. V lost 3 bases and J lost 1, with 15 bases in between. Here the CDR3 DNA reads TGTGCCAGCTCACCCGCGGGCGGCTTTGGGAACACTGAAGCTTTCTTT. It translates to CASSPAGGFGNTEAFF.

The chain is built from TRBV20-1 and TRBJ1-5; TRBD1 matches at 10 bases. With V trimmed by 0 bases and J by 5 bases, 7 bases remained unmatched. CDR3 length equals 16 residues. CDR1 is DFQATT, CDR2 SNEGSKA, per germline (reference sequence). CDR3 bases: TGCAGTGCTAGAGATCGGAGACAGGGGGCGCATCAGCCCCAGCATTTT. It translates to CSARDRRQGAHQPQHF.

The chain links TRBV10-3 to TRBJ1-4, with D possibly TRBD1 on 6 matching bases. Between the trimmed V and J ends, which lost 4 bases and 4 bases, there was a span of 10 bases. The CDR3 has 14 amino acids. Germline CDR1 and CDR2: ENHRY and SYGVKD. CDR3 region: CAISAQQGNEKLFF. The CDR3 coding sequence is TGTGCCATCAGTGCTCAACAGGGTAATGAAAAACTGTTTTTT.

V gene TRBV20-1 combines with J gene TRBJ1-2; D possibly corresponds to TRBD1 (5 bases). CDR3 length: 12 amino acids. Germline V gene sequence: CDR1 DFQATT, CDR2 SNEGSKA (reference sequence). Trimming removed 7 bases from V and 2 bases from J, with 11 bases in between. The CDR3 loop reads CSGQWGNYGYTF. CDR3 bases: TGCAGTGGCCAGTGGGGGAACTATGGCTACACCTTC.

The J gene is TRBJ1-1, the V gene TRBV9; D not resolved. The CDR3 is 15 residues long. Germline assignment: CDR1 SGDLS and CDR2 YYNGEE. The V end lost 0 bases, the J end lost 1 base, and 10 bases lay between the germline ends. CDR3: CASSVGHSGNTEAFF. Here the CDR3 DNA reads TGTGCCAGCAGCGTAGGCCACTCTGGGAACACTGAAGCTTTCTTT.

Regarding this clonotype: A clone one base away is much larger, so this may be a read error. CDR3 in DNA: TGCAGTTCTAGTCCTAGGCCAACTAATGAAAAACTGTTTTTT. Protein product: CSSSPRPTNEKLFF. The chain is built from TRBV20-1 and TRBJ1-4; D not resolved. The CDR3 length is 14 residues. The germline CDR1 and CDR2 sequences are DFQATT and SNEGSKA (reference sequence).

As to this clonotype: This may be a read error, as it is one base from a much larger clone. V usage is TRBV4-3 and J usage is TRBJ2-5, with D hard to call. The CDR3 sequence is 13 residues long. Per germline, CDR1 LGHNA and CDR2 YSLEER. The CDR3 coding sequence is TGCGCCAGCAGCCAACGAGAACAAGAGGCCCAGTACTTC. Amino acid sequence: CASSQREQEAQYF.

This chain joins TRBV7-2 and TRBJ1-2; D gene ambiguous. Germline CDR1 reads SGHTA; CDR2 reads FQGNSA. The CDR3 covers 15 residues. Trimming removed 3 bases at V and 3 bases at J, with 14 bases between. The CDR3, as DNA: TGTGCCAGCAGCTTCCGTCCAGGAGGAGACTATGGCTACACCTTC. Protein product: CASSFRPGGDYGYTF.